This T cell receptor beta chain was found in a study of regulatory T cells in long-lasting Graves disease (TCRdb year 2021). For the study in its entirety: Persistent Graves' disease was defined as antithyroid drug treatment for over 5 years with persistently positive TSH receptor autoantibodies. In the clinical cohort, patients with persistent Graves' disease had used antithyroid drugs for an average of approximately eleven years. A total of about 33 samples underwent TCR sequencing: some 13 from persistent and around 20 from newly diagnosed Graves' disease patients. The study took place in China and was registered as a clinical trial. Patients with persistent Graves' disease were compared with patients with newly diagnosed Graves' disease using TCR sequencing and RNA sequencing of peripheral blood. Points the paper makes about the study in general: A larger number of public clonotypes was shared among persistent patients (approximately 3,000) than among newly diagnosed patients (approximately 1,000). The authors noted that the small sample size was a limitation that may lower accuracy. Peripheral blood alone was examined, since thyroid tissue, which constituted the primary lesion, could not be accessed. Preferential use of TRBV28, TRBJ1-2 and TRBJ2-5 was observed in persistent disease, whereas TRBV20-1 and TRBJ2-1 were favored in newly diagnosed disease. Compared with newly diagnosed patients, patients with persistent Graves' disease had lower TCR Shannon entropy and fewer highly expanded clones, which suggests clonal expansion. Sequencing and analysis were limited to the TCR beta chain.

V is shortened by 7 bases, J by 1 base, and the region joining them spans 15 bases. Taken from the germline V gene, the CDR1 and CDR2 loops are SGHRS and YFSETQ. The CDR3 runs 14 residues from the cysteine to the phenylalanine. Of the read, only the CDR3 DNA is kept; its 42 bases are in frame from base 1. The library was produced with multiplex PCR. The listed sequencing device is Illumina HiSeq 4000. To build TCR beta libraries, CDR3 regions were amplified by Arm-PCR using iRepertoire HTBI primers. Gel purification was performed on PCR products prior to sequencing. Per the source publication's procedure: A total of roughly 67 TRBV and some 15 TRBJ segments were identified across samples and were used for gene usage analysis of CDR3 amino acid clonotypes. COPE and FqMerger were used to merge the filtered high-quality paired reads into contigs. Contigs were aligned with BLAST to IMGT TRBV, TRBD and TRBJ reference genes, and CDR3 was defined per IMGT. Clonotypes above 0.1% frequency were classified as highly expanded clones. Shannon entropy was used to measure repertoire diversity, and the Gini coefficient was used to measure V-J evenness. Clonotypes shared by more than one individual were considered public. TCRdb passed the public sequencing reads through fastp at Q25 and MiXCR, retaining productive beta sequences. Rows with one shared CDR3 protein collapse into an entry with the most common genes and DNA. The V and J calls, along with clone size, are taken from TCRdb and not from the paper's own processing. For this sample the table gives about 660,000 distinct CDR3 sequences, of which approximately 31% were detected only once. The leading ten clones occupy around 40% of the sample.

In light of the paper, this sample's time point label describes: persistent/refractory GD, antithyroid drugs over 5 years with positive TRAb. For both TCR sequencing and RNA sequencing, RNA was extracted from PBMCs in TRIzol. Graves' disease was diagnosed according to American Thyroid Association guidelines. Recruitment of patients was carried out at an endocrinology department in Xi'an, China. From each patient, 7.5 to 9.5 milliliters of peripheral blood was collected into an EDTA anticoagulant tube. PBMCs were isolated by Ficoll Paque Plus density gradient separation without further T cell sorting. An Agilent 2100 Bioanalyzer and agarose gel were used to check RNA quality, and a NanoDrop 2000 was used to measure RNA concentration. Notes on this clonotype: The antigen this receptor binds is unknown. Per-nucleotide qualities are absent, and no much larger clonotype sits a single base away.

This specimen was peripheral blood mononuclear cells (PBMCs), taken when the disease was refractory, from a patient treated with antithyroid drugs. The clonotype originates from a female donor with Graves disease. Recombination joined TRBV5-1 with TRBJ2-7; TRBD1 is a weak D gene call, 6 bases matching. The DNA sequence is TGCGCCAGCGCCCCCGGGACAAGATCCTACGAGCAGTACTTC. It encodes CASAPGTRSYEQYF.